Below, 19 T cell receptor beta chains from the same sample are listed, as sequenced in a study of cytomegalovirus exposure and HLA in healthy donors (dated by TCRdb to about 2017). Library prep was done by the immunoSEQ multiplex PCR assay. For the multiplex PCR, a mixture combining 60 forward primers for TCR Vbeta segments and 13 reverse primers for TCR Jbeta segments was used. The source is immuneACCESS, and TCRdb retained only in-frame sequences with V and J called. Part of the clones is not carried over; for the studies checked, unresolved V genes explain less than half of this, and the remainder is unexplained. The sample records over 150,000 clones, roughly 80% of which are singletons. The ten largest clones represent 6% to 9% of the sample. Sequencing used PBMCs. All receptors come from a woman under 40 in good health and CMV-seropositive.

This rearrangement joins TRBV15 to TRBJ1-5; weak D call: TRBD1 (5 bases). Germline V gene sequence: CDR1 LNHNV, CDR2 YYDKDF (reference sequence). Trimming pared 5 bases from V and 0 bases from J, leaving 11 bases between. This CDR3 has 15 residues. Here the CDR3 reads CATSSDSYSNQPQHF. As DNA, the CDR3 is TGTGCCACCAGCTCAGACAGCTATAGCAATCAGCCCCAGCATTTT.

The rearrangement uses TRBV10-3 and TRBJ1-2; no firm D call. Germline CDR1 is ENHRY and CDR2 is SYGVKD. This CDR3 is built from 13 residues. The V end lost 4 bases, the J end lost 2 bases, and 8 bases lay between the germline ends. The CDR3 nucleotides are TGTGCCATCAGTGCCCAGGCAAACTATGGCTACACCTTC. This codes for CAISAQANYGYTF.

The chain couples TRBV11-3 to TRBJ2-7, with 10 bases lining up with TRBD2. V dropped 5 bases and J dropped 2; count of bases not matched to a gene: 3. Germline assignment: CDR1 SGHNT and CDR2 YENEEA. There are 14 residues in the CDR3. DNA of the CDR3: TGTGCCAGCAGCAAAAGCGGGGGGGCCTACGAGCAGTACTTC. Protein product: CASSKSGGAYEQYF. Using reference TRBV11-3 and TRBJ2-7 for the parts outside the CDR3, the full variable domain is EAGVVQSPRYKIIEKKQPVAFWCNPISGHNTLYWYLQNLGQGPELLIRYENEEAVDDSQLPKDRFSAERLKGVDSTLKIQPAELGDSAVYLCASSKSGGAYEQYFGPGTRLTVT.

The rearrangement uses TRBV19 and TRBJ2-2; 8 nucleotides match TRBD2. CDR3 length: 18 amino acids. Trimming at V came to 5 bases and at J to 0 bases, leaving 11 bases not matched to a gene. Germline V gives CDR1 LNHDA, CDR2 SQIVND (reference sequence). The CDR3 DNA is TGTGCCAGTAGTCCAAGCCGGGGGGGCAGGACGAACACCGGGGAGCTGTTTTTT. This gives the protein CASSPSRGGRTNTGELFF.

CDR3 in amino acids: CARSPLTEHTEAFF. In DNA form, the CDR3 reads TGTGCCAGAAGCCCTCTTACAGAGCACACTGAAGCTTTCTTT. V is TRBV5-3 and J is TRBJ1-1; D gene unclear. TRBV5-3 is an open reading frame whose function is uncertain. The CDR3 contains 14 residues. Trimming took 4 bases from V and 3 from J, leaving 13 bases between them.

The V and J genes are TRBV18 and TRBJ1-5; D uncertain. The CDR3 has 14 residues. Germline V lookup: CDR1 KGHSH, CDR2 LQKENI. V gave up 3 bases and J gave up 2 bases, with 8 bases separating them. CDR3 sequence reads: CASSPVQGNQPQHF. The CDR3 coding sequence is TGTGCCAGCTCACCTGTTCAGGGCAATCAGCCCCAGCATTTT.

This clone was counted a few times. The gene calls are TRBV18 and TRBJ2-2, with 8 bases identical to TRBD2. The CDR3 covers 17 residues. After removal of 1 base from V and 3 bases from J, the junction contained 7 bases not matched to a gene. Germline V lookup: CDR1 KGHSH, CDR2 LQKENI. CDR3 in DNA: TGTGCCAGCTCACCACAGAAGATAGCGGGGTACACCGGGGAGCTGTTTTTT. Translating it yields CASSPQKIAGYTGELFF.

The chain combines TRBV7-3 with TRBJ1-1; D is ambiguous. The CDR3 loop spans 15 amino acids. V dropped 2 bases and J dropped 10 bases, with 20 bases sitting between them. The V gene's germline CDR1 is SGHTA and CDR2 FQGTGA. The CDR3 reads CASSLSHGGSDAAFF. The CDR3 bases are TGTGCCAGCAGCTTATCCCACGGAGGGTCGGACGCAGCTTTCTTT.

The chain is built from TRBV6-6 and TRBJ2-6; D is ambiguous. Per the germline V gene, CDR1 is MNHNY and CDR2 is SVGAGI (reference sequence). This CDR3 is built from 13 residues. The ends were cut back, 2 bases at V and 4 bases at J, with 3 bases in the middle. CDR3 sequence reads: CASSYSGANVLTF. CDR3 nucleotides: TGTGCCAGCAGTTACAGCGGGGCCAACGTCCTGACTTTC.

This chain uses TRBV18 with TRBJ2-6; D is unresolved. There are 15 residues in the CDR3. V was trimmed by 1 base and J by 0 bases, leaving 4 bases between them. Germline V gives CDR1 KGHSH, CDR2 LQKENI. CDR3 nucleotide sequence: TGTGCCAGCTCACCACTTATCTCTGGGGCCAACGTCCTGACTTTC. Its protein product is CASSPLISGANVLTF.

This chain joins TRBV15 and TRBJ2-7; no firm D call. Germline-derived CDR1 and CDR2 are LNHNV and YYDKDF (reference sequence). The CDR3 runs to 13 residues. V was cut by 0 bases and J by 6 bases, with 9 bases left in between. The CDR3 reads CATSRDPGFEQYF. The CDR3 nucleotides read TGTGCCACCAGCAGAGATCCGGGTTTCGAGCAGTACTTC.

This clone was counted a few times. The chain is built from TRBV11-3 and TRBJ2-5; a possible D gene is TRBD2 (6 bases). This CDR3 spans 15 amino acids. V lost 3 bases and J 4 bases, leaving 15 bases between the germline ends. Germline V CDR1 and CDR2: SGHNT, YENEEA. In DNA form, the CDR3 reads TGTGCCAGCAGCTTCGGGGACTCCCACCTAGAGACCCAGTACTTC. It codes for CASSFGDSHLETQYF.

Only a few counts were recorded for this clone. The rearrangement links TRBV7-3 to TRBJ2-1, with 7 bases that match TRBD2. The CDR3 length is 14 residues. The V and J ends lost 3 bases and 2 bases, in that order; junction bases with no gene match: 1. The V gene's germline CDR1 is SGHTA and CDR2 FQGTGA. DNA for the CDR3: TGTGCCAGCAGCTTGGGGGGGACCTACAATGAGCAGTTCTTC. Amino acids: CASSLGGTYNEQFF.

The chain joins TRBV9 to TRBJ1-1, with D possibly being TRBD1 (5 bases). Germline V gene sequence: CDR1 SGDLS, CDR2 YYNGEE. V was trimmed by 0 bases and J by 0 bases, leaving 9 bases between them. The CDR3 has 15 residues. The CDR3 loop is CASSVGSGMNTEAFF. The DNA of the CDR3 is TGTGCCAGCAGCGTAGGATCAGGGATGAACACTGAAGCTTTCTTT.

A few counts support this clone. The rearrangement uses TRBV9 and TRBJ1-2; 9 positions match TRBD1. Trimming removed 2 bases from V and 2 bases from J; junction bases left unmatched: 1. The CDR3 loop spans 14 amino acids. Per the germline V gene, CDR1 is SGDLS and CDR2 is YYNGEE. CDR3 region: CASSVGTGNYGYTF. The CDR3 coding sequence is TGTGCCAGCAGCGTCGGGACAGGGAACTATGGCTACACCTTC.

This clone was observed a handful of times. The chain joins TRBV4-1 to TRBJ1-2, with 7 bases identical to TRBD1. Losses at the gene ends were 2 bases for V and 8 bases for J; bases not matched to a gene: 14. Germline CDR1 is MGHRA and CDR2 is YSYEKL. The CDR3 has 16 amino acids. The CDR3 nucleotides read TGCGCCAGCAGCCAACCCCTGGACAGGCTTCGAGGGGGCTACACCTTC. It codes for CASSQPLDRLRGGYTF.

The chain links TRBV5-6 to TRBJ1-1, with D perhaps matching TRBD1 (5 bases). Germline CDR1 and CDR2: SGHDT and YYEEEE. With 0 bases removed from V and 0 bases from J, the gap between germline ends came to 15 bases. CDR3 size: 17 residues. The CDR3 nucleotides are TGTGCCAGCAGCTTGGTTCGATCAGGGCTCATGAACACTGAAGCTTTCTTT. It codes for CASSLVRSGLMNTEAFF.

The V call is TRBV30, the J call TRBJ2-7, with 7 bases fitting TRBD1. V shed 3 bases, J shed 2 bases, and the junction held 4 bases outside the gene matches. The CDR3 contains 13 residues. Germline V gives CDR1 GTSNPN, CDR2 SVGIG (reference sequence). CDR3 in amino acids: CAWSTGTAYEQYF. The CDR3 nucleotides read TGTGCCTGGAGCACAGGGACAGCCTACGAGCAGTACTTC.

The rearrangement uses TRBV6-5 and TRBJ1-4; a possible D gene is TRBD1 (6 bases). Looked up from germline, CDR1 is MNHEY and CDR2 is SVGAGI. This CDR3 has 14 amino acids. Trimming left V 6 bases short and J 4 bases short, with 12 bases between. CDR3 sequence reads: CASRPGHLNEKLFF. The CDR3 DNA sequence: TGTGCCAGCAGACCGGGACACCTTAATGAAAAACTGTTTTTT.